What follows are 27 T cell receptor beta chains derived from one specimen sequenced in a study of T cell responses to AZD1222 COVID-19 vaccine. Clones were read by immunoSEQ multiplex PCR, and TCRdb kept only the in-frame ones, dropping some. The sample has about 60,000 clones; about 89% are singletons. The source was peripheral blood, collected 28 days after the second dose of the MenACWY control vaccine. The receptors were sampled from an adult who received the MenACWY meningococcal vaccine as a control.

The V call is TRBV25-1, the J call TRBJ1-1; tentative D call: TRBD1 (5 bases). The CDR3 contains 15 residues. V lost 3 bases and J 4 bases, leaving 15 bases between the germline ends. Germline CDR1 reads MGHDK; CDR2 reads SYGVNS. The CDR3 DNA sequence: TGTGCCAGCAGTGATCCGGGACGGGTGGGCACTGAAGCTTTCTTT. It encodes CASSDPGRVGTEAFF.

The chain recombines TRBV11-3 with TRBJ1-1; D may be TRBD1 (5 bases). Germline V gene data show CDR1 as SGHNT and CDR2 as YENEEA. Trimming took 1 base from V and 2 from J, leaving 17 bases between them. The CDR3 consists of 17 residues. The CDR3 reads CASSLAGDPDRNTEAFF. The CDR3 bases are TGTGCCAGCAGCTTAGCGGGGGACCCCGACAGAAACACTGAAGCTTTCTTT.

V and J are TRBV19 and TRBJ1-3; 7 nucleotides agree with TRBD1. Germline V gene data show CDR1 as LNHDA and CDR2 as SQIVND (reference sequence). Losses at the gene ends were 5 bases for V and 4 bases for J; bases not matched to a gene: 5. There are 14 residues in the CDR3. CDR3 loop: CASSSTGPGNTIYF. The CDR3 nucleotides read TGTGCCAGTAGTTCGACAGGGCCCGGAAACACCATATATTTT.

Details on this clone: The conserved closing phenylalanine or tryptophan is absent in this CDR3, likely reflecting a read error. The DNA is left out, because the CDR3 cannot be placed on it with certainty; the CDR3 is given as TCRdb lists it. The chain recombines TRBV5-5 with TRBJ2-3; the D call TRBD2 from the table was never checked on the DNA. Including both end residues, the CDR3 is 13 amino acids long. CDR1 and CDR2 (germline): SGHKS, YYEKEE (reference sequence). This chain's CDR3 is CASSLETSGSLTS.

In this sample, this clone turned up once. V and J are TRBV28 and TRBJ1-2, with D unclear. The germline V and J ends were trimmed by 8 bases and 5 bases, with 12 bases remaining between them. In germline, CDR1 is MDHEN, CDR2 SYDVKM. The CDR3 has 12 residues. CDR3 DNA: TGTGCCAGCCGTCCGACGGAATATGGCTACACCTTC. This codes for CASRPTEYGYTF.

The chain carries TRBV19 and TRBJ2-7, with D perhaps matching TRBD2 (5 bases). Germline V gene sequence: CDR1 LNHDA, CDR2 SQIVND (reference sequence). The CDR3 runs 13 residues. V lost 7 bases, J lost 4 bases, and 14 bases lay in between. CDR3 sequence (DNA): TGTGCCAGTACCCGGGGAACGGGGTACGAGCAGTACTTC. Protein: CASTRGTGYEQYF. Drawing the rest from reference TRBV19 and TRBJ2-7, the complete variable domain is DGGITQSPKYLFRKEGQNVTLSCEQNLNHDAMYWYRQDPGQGLRLIYYSQIVNDFQKGDIAEGYSVSREKKESFPLTVTSAQKNPTAFYLCASTRGTGYEQYFGPGTRLTVT.

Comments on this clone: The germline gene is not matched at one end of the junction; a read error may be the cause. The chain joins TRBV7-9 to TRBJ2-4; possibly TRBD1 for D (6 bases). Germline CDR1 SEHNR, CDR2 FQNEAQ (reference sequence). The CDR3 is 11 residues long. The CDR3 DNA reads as TGTGCCAGCCGGGCCCTGACAGGTGACAACTTC. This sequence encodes CASRALTGDNF.

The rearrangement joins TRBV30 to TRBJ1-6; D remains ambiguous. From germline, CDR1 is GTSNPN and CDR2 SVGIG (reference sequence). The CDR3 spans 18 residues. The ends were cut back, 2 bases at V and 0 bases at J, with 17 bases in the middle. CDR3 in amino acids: CAWSHWSVQSSYNSPLHF. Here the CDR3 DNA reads TGTGCCTGGAGTCACTGGAGCGTGCAGAGCTCCTATAATTCACCCCTCCACTTT.

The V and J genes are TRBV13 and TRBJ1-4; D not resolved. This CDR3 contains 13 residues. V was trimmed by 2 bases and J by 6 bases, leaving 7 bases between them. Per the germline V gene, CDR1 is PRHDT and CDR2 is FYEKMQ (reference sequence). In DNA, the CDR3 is TGTGCCAGCAGCTTAAAAGTGGATGAAAAACTGTTTTTT. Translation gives CASSLKVDEKLFF.

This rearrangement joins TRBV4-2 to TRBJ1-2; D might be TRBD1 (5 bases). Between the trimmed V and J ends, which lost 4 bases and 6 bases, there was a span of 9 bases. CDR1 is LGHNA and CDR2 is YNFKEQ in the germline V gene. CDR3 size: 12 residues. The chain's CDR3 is CASSRGEDGYTF. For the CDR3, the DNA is TGTGCCAGCAGCCGAGGGGAAGATGGCTACACCTTC.

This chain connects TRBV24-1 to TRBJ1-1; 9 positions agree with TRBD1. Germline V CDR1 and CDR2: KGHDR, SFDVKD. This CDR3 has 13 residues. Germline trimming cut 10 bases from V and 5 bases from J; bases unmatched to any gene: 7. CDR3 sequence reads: CATQQGARTEAFF. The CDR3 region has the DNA TGTGCCACTCAACAGGGGGCGAGAACTGAAGCTTTCTTT.

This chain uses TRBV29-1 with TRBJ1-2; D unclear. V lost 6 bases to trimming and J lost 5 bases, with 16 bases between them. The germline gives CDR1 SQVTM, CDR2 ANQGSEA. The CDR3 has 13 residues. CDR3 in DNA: TGCAGCGTGACCTCCGGAACGATGTATGGCTACACCTTC. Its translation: CSVTSGTMYGYTF.

As DNA, the CDR3 is TGTGCCAGCAGCCGAGGGGATCCGGGGGCCTACGAGCAGTACTTC. The encoded protein is CASSRGDPGAYEQYF. The chain uses TRBV3-1 (or the pseudogene TRBV3-2) and TRBJ2-7; a possible D gene is TRBD2 (6 bases). The CDR3 sequence is 15 residues long. V lost 4 bases and J lost 2, with 15 bases in between. CDR1 is LGHDT, CDR2 YNNKEL, per germline (reference sequence).

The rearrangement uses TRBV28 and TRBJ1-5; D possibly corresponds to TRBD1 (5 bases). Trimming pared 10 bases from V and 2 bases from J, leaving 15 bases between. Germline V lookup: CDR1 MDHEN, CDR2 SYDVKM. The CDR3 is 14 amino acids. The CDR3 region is CATQVRGGNQPQHF. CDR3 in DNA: TGTGCCACTCAGGTTAGGGGCGGCAATCAGCCCCAGCATTTT.

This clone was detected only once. The CDR3 reads CASSSGREETQYF. The CDR3 DNA reads TGTGCCAGCAGTAGCGGGAGGGAAGAGACCCAGTACTTC. The chain is built from TRBV6-5 and TRBJ2-5; TRBD2 matches 10 bases. With V trimmed by 5 bases and J by 3 bases, 0 bases remained unmatched. The V gene's germline CDR1 is MNHEY and CDR2 SVGAGI. This CDR3 is 13 amino acids long.

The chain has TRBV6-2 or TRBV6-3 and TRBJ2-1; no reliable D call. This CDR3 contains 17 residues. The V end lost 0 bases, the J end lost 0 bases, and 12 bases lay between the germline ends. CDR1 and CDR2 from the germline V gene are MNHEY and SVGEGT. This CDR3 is CASSYSRIRSSYNEQFF. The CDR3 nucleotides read TGTGCCAGCAGTTACTCGAGAATCAGGTCCTCCTACAATGAGCAGTTCTTC.

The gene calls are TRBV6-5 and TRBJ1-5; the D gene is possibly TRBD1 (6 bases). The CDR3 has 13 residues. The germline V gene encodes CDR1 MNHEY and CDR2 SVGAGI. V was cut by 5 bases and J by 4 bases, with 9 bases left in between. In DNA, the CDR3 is TGTGCCAGCAGTAGGGGGGGGAATCAGCCCCAGCATTTT. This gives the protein CASSRGGNQPQHF.

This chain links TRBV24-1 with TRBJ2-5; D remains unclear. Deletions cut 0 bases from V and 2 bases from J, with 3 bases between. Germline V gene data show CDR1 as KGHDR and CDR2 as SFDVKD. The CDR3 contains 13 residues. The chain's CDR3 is CATSDLEQETQYF. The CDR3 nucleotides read TGTGCCACCAGTGATTTGGAACAAGAGACCCAGTACTTC.

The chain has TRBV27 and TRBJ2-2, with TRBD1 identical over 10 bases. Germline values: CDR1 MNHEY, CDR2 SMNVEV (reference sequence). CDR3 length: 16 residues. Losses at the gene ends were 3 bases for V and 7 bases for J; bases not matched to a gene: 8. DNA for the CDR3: TGTGCCAGCAGTTTCAGAGGGACAGGGGCCGTCGGGGAGCTGTTTTTT. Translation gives CASSFRGTGAVGELFF.

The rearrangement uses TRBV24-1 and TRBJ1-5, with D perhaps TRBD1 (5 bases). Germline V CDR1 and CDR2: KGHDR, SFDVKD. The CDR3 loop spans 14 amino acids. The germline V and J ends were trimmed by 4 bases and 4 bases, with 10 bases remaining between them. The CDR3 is CATSDQTVNQPQHF. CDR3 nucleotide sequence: TGTGCCACCAGTGACCAGACAGTAAATCAGCCCCAGCATTTT.

The CDR3 spells CASSQEGTYNEQFF. The CDR3 region has the DNA TGTGCCAGCAGCCAAGAAGGGACCTACAATGAGCAGTTCTTC. The chain employs TRBV3-1 (or the pseudogene TRBV3-2) and TRBJ2-1; D is ambiguous. Trimming stripped 0 bases from V and 2 bases from J, with 5 bases between. The CDR3 runs 14 residues. Germline loops: CDR1 LGHDT, CDR2 YNNKEL (reference sequence).

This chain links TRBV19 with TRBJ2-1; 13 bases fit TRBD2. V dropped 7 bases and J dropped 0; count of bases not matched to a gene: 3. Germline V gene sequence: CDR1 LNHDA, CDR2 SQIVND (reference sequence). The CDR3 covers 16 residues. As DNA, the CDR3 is TGTGCCAGTATTCGGACTAGCGGGAGCTCCTACAATGAGCAGTTCTTC. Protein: CASIRTSGSSYNEQFF.

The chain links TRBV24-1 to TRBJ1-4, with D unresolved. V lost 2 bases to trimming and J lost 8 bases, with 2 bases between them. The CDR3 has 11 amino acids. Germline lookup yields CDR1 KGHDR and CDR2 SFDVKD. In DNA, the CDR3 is TGTGCCACCAGTGATTACGAAAAACTGTTTTTT. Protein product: CATSDYEKLFF.

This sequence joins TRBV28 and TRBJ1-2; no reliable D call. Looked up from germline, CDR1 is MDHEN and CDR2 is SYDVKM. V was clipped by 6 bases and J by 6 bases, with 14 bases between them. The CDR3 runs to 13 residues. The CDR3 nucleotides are TGTGCCAGCAGCCCCCTCAAGGCGGATGGCTACACCTTC. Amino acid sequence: CASSPLKADGYTF.

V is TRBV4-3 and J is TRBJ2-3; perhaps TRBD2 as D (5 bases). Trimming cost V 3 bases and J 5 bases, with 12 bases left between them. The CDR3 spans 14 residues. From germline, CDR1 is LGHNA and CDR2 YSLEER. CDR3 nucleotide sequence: TGCGCCAGCAGCCACGGGCGCCGGGGAGATACGCAGTATTTT. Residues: CASSHGRRGDTQYF.

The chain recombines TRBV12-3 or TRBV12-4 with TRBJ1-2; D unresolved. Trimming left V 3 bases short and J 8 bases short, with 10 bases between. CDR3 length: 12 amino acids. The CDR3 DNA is TGTGCCAGCAGTTTCCGACGTTTAGGCTACACCTTC. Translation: CASSFRRLGYTF.

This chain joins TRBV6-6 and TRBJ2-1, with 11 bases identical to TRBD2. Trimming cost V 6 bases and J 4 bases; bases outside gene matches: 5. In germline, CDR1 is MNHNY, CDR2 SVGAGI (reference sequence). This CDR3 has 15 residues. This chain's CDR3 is CASSRGTSGYNEQFF. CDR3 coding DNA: TGTGCCAGCAGCCGAGGGACTAGCGGATACAATGAGCAGTTCTTC.